This TCR beta chain was profiled in a study of blood T cell repertoires in COVID-19. In the study overall: Italy, Spain and the United States were the sources of the convalescent and acute COVID-19 samples.

While infection was still active, Seattle patients were enrolled and then followed longitudinally. This CDR3 has 14 amino acids. CDR1 and CDR2 (germline): LGHDT, YNNKEL (reference sequence). V was cut by 4 bases and J by 4 bases, with 13 bases left in between. Profiled with immunoSEQ multiplex PCR; TCRdb holds only in-frame clones, not every one. Of about 160,000 clones listed, about 85% are singletons. Specimen: peripheral blood. This chain links TRBV3-1 (or the pseudogene TRBV3-2) with TRBJ1-1; D is possibly TRBD1 (5 bases). The clonotype comes from a woman in her fifties or sixties with COVID-19, enrolled during active disease. Here the CDR3 DNA reads TGTGCCAGCAGCCTTGGTGGGGGAGGCACTGAAGCTTTCTTT. It specifies CASSLGGGGTEAFF.